These T cell receptor beta chains were read from a single sample in a study of T-cell memory formation after mild COVID-19. MiXCR, applied by TCRdb to the 5' RACE reads, yields one record per CDR3 protein. The sample has 250,000 to 300,000 distinct CDR3 sequences, approximately 8.4% seen once. Sequencing input: PBMCs or a T cell subset sorted from them (not recorded which). The receptors come from a man aged 18 to 29 who had mild COVID-19 (a few samples of this study predate the infection). Cell type and time point are not known. Both conserved end residues are part of each CDR3. The D gene is left open where the match is weak. Clone size, where shown, is once, few, many, or a class for clones that have expanded.

d_gene	abundance	v_gene	j_gene	CDR3aa	CDR3nt
.	many	TRBV29-1	TRBJ1-2	CSVVGDTPNYGYTF	TGCAGCGTTGTGGGGGATACACCTAACTATGGCTACACCTTC
.	.	TRBV10-3	TRBJ2-4	CAISEPYLKNIQYF	TGTGCCATCAGTGAGCCTTACTTGAAAAACATTCAGTACTTC
.	.	TRBV18	TRBJ2-1	CASSPRGDAYNEQFF	TGTGCCAGCTCACCAAGGGGGGATGCCTACAATGAGCAGTTCTTC
.	few	TRBV25-1	TRBJ1-3	CASSPRWENTIYF	TGTGCCAGCAGTCCCCGTTGGGAAAACACCATATATTTT
.	.	TRBV10-3	TRBJ1-1	CAIRLGQRLNTEAFF	TGTGCCATCAGGTTGGGACAACGTCTGAACACTGAAGCTTTCTTT
TRBD2	many	TRBV5-1	TRBJ2-3	CASSRLAGADTQYF	TGCGCCAGCAGCCGACTAGCGGGGGCAGATACGCAGTATTTT
.	many	TRBV7-8	TRBJ1-1	CASSLYQHAEAFF	TGTGCCAGCAGCCTTTACCAGCACGCTGAAGCTTTCTTT
.	few	TRBV10-3	TRBJ1-1	CAISESRTANTEAFF	TGTGCCATCAGTGAGTCTAGGACGGCGAACACTGAAGCTTTCTTT
TRBD2	few	TRBV20-1	TRBJ2-5	CSAGSRRGGVETQYF	TGCAGTGCCGGATCGAGACGGGGGGGCGTGGAGACCCAGTACTTC
.	.	TRBV9	TRBJ2-2	CASSVQGGYTGELFF	TGTGCCAGCAGCGTACAGGGGGGCTACACCGGGGAGCTGTTTTTT
TRBD1	few	TRBV4-3	TRBJ2-1	CASSQDWDRENNEQFF	TGCGCCAGCAGCCAAGATTGGGACAGGGAAAACAATGAGCAGTTCTTC
TRBD2	.	TRBV6-2/TRBV6-3	TRBJ2-1	CASSYDLAGDMYNEQFF	TGTGCCAGCAGTTACGATCTAGCGGGGGATATGTACAATGAGCAGTTCTTC
TRBD1	few	TRBV27	TRBJ1-2	CASSAGTGVYGYTF	TGTGCCAGCAGTGCCGGGACAGGGGTCTATGGCTACACCTTC
.	.	TRBV4-3	TRBJ2-5	CASSQVTSGRGTQYF	TGCGCCAGCAGCCAAGTCACTTCGGGACGGGGGACCCAGTACTTC
TRBD2	few	TRBV11-2	TRBJ2-3	CASSLDSGLADTQYF	TGTGCCAGCAGCTTAGATTCGGGACTAGCAGATACGCAGTATTTT
TRBD2	few	TRBV25-1	TRBJ2-5	CASREGETQYF	TGTGCCAGCCGGGAGGGAGAGACCCAGTACTTC
.	.	TRBV13	TRBJ1-1	CASSLGGGQATEAFF	TGTGCCAGCAGCTTAGGTGGCGGGCAGGCCACTGAAGCTTTCTTT